A selection of T cell receptor beta chains follows, all from one sample in a study of cytomegalovirus exposure and HLA in healthy donors. Produced via immunoSEQ multiplex PCR; TCRdb's table is partial and in-frame only. The sample consists of under 200,000 clones, 65% to 85% of them appearing once. The source material was PBMCs. These receptors originate from a man aged 60 to 75 in good health and CMV-seronegative. Both conserved end residues are part of each CDR3. The D gene is left open where the match is weak. Clone size is stated in some rows and not others, as once, few, many or a class when expanded.

size	length	D	J	V	DNA	CDR3
few	18	NA	TRBJ2-3	TRBV21-1	TGTGCCAGCAGCAAAGTGGGGATAGCGGGGCCTGGCTGGGATACGCAGTATTTT	CASSKVGIAGPGWDTQYF
NA	15	TRBD1	TRBJ2-2	TRBV5-4	TGTGCCAGCACACCAAACAGGGGCGGCACCGGGGAGCTGTTTTTT	CASTPNRGGTGELFF
NA	13	NA	TRBJ2-1	TRBV5-6	TGTGCCAGCAGCTTTTGGGGGCAGGATGAGCAGTTCTTC	CASSFWGQDEQFF
few	17	TRBD1	TRBJ1-2	TRBV5-1	TGCGCCAGCAGCCCATCACTTCTGACAGGGGACACGGGAGGCTACACCTTC	CASSPSLLTGDTGGYTF
few	15	TRBD2	TRBJ2-7	TRBV11-2	TGTGCCAGCAGCTTAGACCCCGGGGGGGTGAACGAGCAGTACTTC	CASSLDPGGVNEQYF
NA	15	TRBD1	TRBJ1-3	TRBV28	TGTGCCAGCAGTCCCCGGGACAGATTAAGAAACACCATATATTTT	CASSPRDRLRNTIYF
once	15	NA	TRBJ1-5	TRBV4-3	TGCGCCAGCAGCCAAGGGACACTTAGCAATCAGCCCCAGCATTTT	CASSQGTLSNQPQHF
few	14	NA	TRBJ1-6	TRBV6-1	TGTGCCAGCAGTGCGGGGGGTAATAATTCACCCCTCCACTTT	CASSAGGNNSPLHF
once	12	TRBD1	TRBJ2-7	TRBV30	TGTGCCTGGAGACAGGGGACCTACGAGCAGTACTTC	CAWRQGTYEQYF
NA	18	TRBD1	TRBJ2-1	TRBV5-1	TGCGCCAGCAGAAACTCCAATACAGGGGGACGGTCCTACAATGAGCAGTTCTTC	CASRNSNTGGRSYNEQFF
few	15	NA	TRBJ2-3	TRBV5-1	TGCGCCAGCAGCTCCCAGGCAGTTCGTACAGATACGCAGTATTTT	CASSSQAVRTDTQYF
NA	14	TRBD1	TRBJ2-1	TRBV13	TGTGCCAGCAGACCGGACAACAGGGGTAATGAGCAGTTCTTC	CASRPDNRGNEQFF
NA	13	NA	TRBJ1-4	TRBV7-2	TGTGCCAGCAGCTCCCGACAGACTGAAAAACTGTTTTTT	CASSSRQTEKLFF
NA	17	TRBD1	TRBJ1-5	TRBV15	TGTGCCACCAGCAGAGGGGTTGGGACAGGGCCCAATCAGCCCCAGCATTTT	CATSRGVGTGPNQPQHF
NA	15	NA	TRBJ1-1	TRBV9	TGTGCCAGCAGCGTAGGTCTCGGTATGAACACTGAAGCTTTCTTT	CASSVGLGMNTEAFF
NA	18	TRBD2	TRBJ2-1	TRBV6-1	TGTGCCAGCAGTGTCATCCTCCCCCTTAGCGGGAGATACGATGAGCAGTTCTTC	CASSVILPLSGRYDEQFF
NA	13	NA	TRBJ1-6	TRBV7-2	TGTGCCACGGGGGAGTCTACGAATTCACCCCTCCACTTT	CATGESTNSPLHF
NA	15	TRBD1	TRBJ1-4	TRBV11-2	TGTGCCAGCAGCCTGGGACAGCTAGTTAATGAAAAACTGTTTTTT	CASSLGQLVNEKLFF
NA	15	NA	TRBJ1-2	TRBV7-9	TGTGCCAGCAGCTTAGAAAACCGGGACGGGGGAGGCTACCCCTTC	CASSLENRDGGGYPF
many	14	TRBD1	TRBJ1-1	TRBV5-8	TGTGCCAGCAGATACAGGGGGCGAGAGACTGAAGCTTTCTTT	CASRYRGRETEAFF
NA	14	NA	TRBJ1-5	TRBV18	TGTGCCAGCTCTATGGGCAGGGATAATCAGCCCCAGCATTTT	CASSMGRDNQPQHF
NA	16	TRBD1	TRBJ2-3	TRBV27	TGTGCCAGCAGTTTAAGGACAGGGGGCGCAACAGATACGCAGTATTTT	CASSLRTGGATDTQYF
once	14	TRBD1	TRBJ1-2	TRBV27	TGTGCCAGCAGCCTGACAGGGGAAGGTGGAGGCTACACCTTC	CASSLTGEGGGYTF
NA	15	TRBD1	TRBJ1-5	TRBV19	TGTGCCAGTAGTACAGGACAGGCATGGGGGGAGCCCCAGCATTTT	CASSTGQAWGEPQHF
few	15	TRBD1	TRBJ1-6	TRBV5-5	TGTGCCAGCAGCTTAGGGACAGGGAGTTATTCACCCCTCCACTTT	CASSLGTGSYSPLHF
NA	15	TRBD2	TRBJ2-7	TRBV28	TGTGCCAGCAGCCAAGGGACTAGCGGGATCTACGAGCAGTACTTC	CASSQGTSGIYEQYF
NA	14	NA	TRBJ1-1	TRBV19	TGTGCCAGTAGTCTGTCTGACTGGAACACTGAAGCTTTCTTT	CASSLSDWNTEAFF
few	14	TRBD1	TRBJ1-4	TRBV6-6	TGTGCCAGCAGGGGGGACAGTCCTAATGAAAAACTGTTTTTT	CASRGDSPNEKLFF
once	14	TRBD1	TRBJ1-5	TRBV28	TGTGCCACCGTAGCCGGGACAGGGGCGCAGCCCCAGAATTTT	CATVAGTGAQPQNF
NA	16	NA	TRBJ2-3	TRBV7-9	TGTGCCAGCAGCTTAACCGCGGCCTCACCGGCGGATACGCAGTATTTT	CASSLTAASPADTQYF
few	15	TRBD1	TRBJ1-4	TRBV6-1	TGTGCCAGCAGTGGATGGACAGGGGTGATTGAAAAACTGTTTTTT	CASSGWTGVIEKLFF
NA	15	TRBD1	TRBJ1-5	TRBV6-1	TGTGCCAGCACCCTGGACAGGGGCGTCAATCAGCCCCAGCATTTT	CASTLDRGVNQPQHF
once	15	NA	TRBJ2-7	TRBV9	TGTGCCAGCAGCGTAGCCACAGGGCATTCCTACGAGCAGTACTTC	CASSVATGHSYEQYF
NA	14	NA	TRBJ2-7	TRBV29-1	TGCAGCGTATTGCAATACAGGGATAGCTACGAGCAGTACTTC	CSVLQYRDSYEQYF
NA	17	TRBD1	TRBJ2-3	TRBV27	TGTGCCAGCAGTTTATCGGGACAGGGGCCTAGCACAGATACGCAGTATTTT	CASSLSGQGPSTDTQYF
NA	15	NA	TRBJ2-3	TRBV2	TGTGCCAGCAGTGAATTAACAGGCTCCACAGATACGCAGTATTTT	CASSELTGSTDTQYF
few	15	NA	TRBJ2-3	TRBV5-1	TGCGCCAGCAGCTTACAGGGCAACGGGGCAGATACGCAGTATTTT	CASSLQGNGADTQYF
NA	17	TRBD1	TRBJ2-6	TRBV29-1	TGCAGCGTATCTCCGGGACAGGGGAAAAATGGGGCCAACGTCCTGACTTTC	CSVSPGQGKNGANVLTF
NA	15	TRBD1	TRBJ1-5	TRBV7-8	TGTGCCAGCAGCTCCCGGACAGGGGGCCAACAGCCCCAGAATTTT	CASSSRTGGQQPQNF
NA	15	NA	TRBJ2-7	TRBV15	TGTGCCACCAGCTCAGGGACTTCTAGCTCCTACGAGCAGTACTTC	CATSSGTSSSYEQYF
NA	15	TRBD1	TRBJ2-1	TRBV29-1	TGCAGCGGAGCTAGGGGGCTTTTCTCCTACAATGAGCAGTTCTTC	CSGARGLFSYNEQFF